This entry is about one T cell receptor beta chain. At least ten counts were recorded for this clonotype. This clone's antigen is unknown. The input lacks base qualities; no much larger clone sits a single base away. This entry comes from a study of regulatory T cells in long-lasting Graves disease (dated by TCRdb to about 2021). Notes on the research overall: In the newly diagnosed Graves' disease group, patients had been taking antithyroid drugs for less than 3 months. Patients with persistent Graves' disease were compared with patients with newly diagnosed Graves' disease using TCR sequencing and RNA sequencing of peripheral blood. The study was registered as a clinical trial and conducted in China. TCR sequencing covered 13 persistent and approximately 20 newly diagnosed Graves' disease patients, approximately 33 samples in total.

CDR1 and CDR2 were assigned from the germline V gene as SGHDN and FVKESK. Trimming at the junction amounts to 0 bases on V and 5 bases on J, and the germline ends lie 13 bases apart. The CDR3 holds 15 amino acids from the cysteine to the phenylalanine. Of the read, only the CDR3 DNA is kept; its 45 bases are in frame from base 1. The library was prepared using multiplex PCR. Sequencing used an Illumina HiSeq 4000. TCR beta libraries were built with iRepertoire HTBI primers and Arm-PCR amplification of CDR3 regions. Before sequencing, the PCR products went through gel purification. From the authors' description of their analysis: Gene usage analysis of CDR3 amino acid clonotypes relied on the 60 to 65 TRBV and 15 or so TRBJ segments identified across samples. COPE and FqMerger were used to merge the filtered high-quality paired reads into contigs. Contigs were aligned with BLAST to IMGT TRBV, TRBD and TRBJ reference genes, and CDR3 was defined per IMGT. Any clonotype with a frequency above 0.1% was classified as a highly expanded clone. Repertoire diversity was measured by Shannon entropy, and V-J evenness by the Gini coefficient. Clonotypes shared by more than one individual were considered public. The raw public reads went through TCRdb reprocessing: fastp at Q25, MiXCR clone calling, in-frame beta chains kept. Entries that share a CDR3 protein sequence are merged under the most common genes and DNA. Here the V and J calls rest on TCRdb's processing, not on the authors' analysis. The table for this sample lists hundreds of thousands of distinct CDR3 sequences; 14% to 15% of them were counted only once. The ten biggest clones cover about 7.6% of the sample.

Interpreted using the paper, the time point label stands for: newly diagnosed GD, antithyroid drugs for less than 3 months. RNA was extracted from PBMCs in TRIzol for both TCR sequencing and RNA sequencing. The diagnosis of Graves' disease was made according to American Thyroid Association guidelines. Patients for the study were recruited at an endocrinology department in Xi'an, China. From each patient, about 8.9 milliliters of peripheral blood was collected into an EDTA anticoagulant tube. Ficoll Paque Plus density gradient separation was used to isolate PBMCs, and no further T cell sorting was performed. RNA quality was checked with an Agilent 2100 Bioanalyzer and agarose gel, and concentration with a NanoDrop 2000. Broad study findings and their caveats: The small sample size was acknowledged by the authors as a limitation that may reduce accuracy. The study examined only peripheral blood because the primary lesion, thyroid tissue, could not be accessed. Sequencing and analysis were limited to the TCR beta chain. Lower TCR Shannon entropy and fewer highly expanded clones were observed in persistent Graves' disease patients than in newly diagnosed patients, which suggested clonal expansion. TRBV28, TRBJ1-2 and TRBJ2-5 were preferentially used in persistent disease, while TRBV20-1 and TRBJ2-1 were favored in newly diagnosed disease. Persistent patients shared more public clonotypes among themselves (under 3,000) than newly diagnosed patients did (about 970).

These same records also appear under a second study, on T cells in Graves' hyperthyroidism and ophthalmopathy. The second study also describes: Stable Graves' hyperthyroidism was defined as no progression to ophthalmopathy during 18 months of follow-up. The hyperthyroidism patients were between 18 and 65 years old and newly diagnosed, with a disease duration of less than 2 months. Patients with uncontrolled infections, other autoimmune diseases, pregnancy or lactation were excluded. Diagnoses relied on clinical symptoms, serum thyroxine and TRAb, thyroid ultrasound and orbital computed tomography. The TCR CDR3 was subjected to a first round of RT-PCR using the HTBI primer set and the Qiagen OneStep RT-PCR kit. Most expanded thyroid clonotypes (frequency above 0.001) were also found in blood, which suggests that blood repertoires may mirror thyroid immune responses. In cross-validation, a model built on a 13 V-J signature told ophthalmopathy apart from stable hyperthyroidism with about 90% sensitivity and roughly 83% specificity, and in testing the same model reached 80%/75%. During validation, the model predicted progression to ophthalmopathy a median of roughly six months ahead of onset, with approximately 71% sensitivity and almost 75% specificity. TCR V-J signatures able to tell the groups apart were searched for in a discovery cohort of about a hundred patients, of whom around 42 had Graves' ophthalmopathy and some 60 had stable Graves' hyperthyroidism. Prospective prediction of ophthalmopathy was tested in an independent validation cohort of some 19 hyperthyroidism patients and 17 patients who later progressed to ophthalmopathy. The 95 to 100 discovery patients were randomly divided into training and test sets at a 7:3 ratio. In roughly six Graves' hyperthyroidism patients, the study also compared T-cell repertoires from thyroid tissue with T-cell repertoires from blood. After sampling, hyperthyroidism patients received methimazole starting at 30 mg daily, and ophthalmopathy patients received high-dose intravenous methylprednisolone. Libraries were constructed in a second round of multiplex PCR, after which size selection and purification were performed. Sequencing of the libraries was done on an Illumina HiSeq2000 using paired-end 100 bp reads. SOAPnuke was used to process the raw data, with reads discarded if the reads contained adapters or uncalled bases, had a mean Phred below 15, or lacked an exact constant-primer or identifier match. High-quality paired reads were merged with COPE v1.2.5, and unique nucleotide sequences were defined as clonotypes. Clonotypes were aligned to IMGT TRBV, TRBD and TRBJ reference segments using MiTCR v1.1. The analysis was restricted to V-J combinations with a frequency above 0.0001, which together covered approximately 99% of the repertoires. A TCS score was defined as the ratio between F50 (clonal expansion) and ExV (chaos), using BLOSUM62-based TCRdist between CDR3 peptides within each V-J. Welch's t-statistics and random forest reduced roughly 500 V-J features to 13, which were used in a naive Bayes classifier (R e1071). No statistical method was used to fix the sample size in advance, and group allocation was not hidden from the investigators. According to the paper, TCR Vbeta CDR3 sequencing was carried out on 135 peripheral blood samples, which came from more than 40 ophthalmopathy, under 85 hyperthyroidism and approximately 17 progressor patients.

The sequencing used peripheral blood mononuclear cells (PBMCs), collected at new diagnosis, from a patient treated with antithyroid drugs. Recombination joined TRBV14 with TRBJ2-5, with no reliable assignment of the D segment. The TCR originated in a woman aged 40 to 50 with Graves disease. Donor details come from another sample of the same person, matched by shared clones. CDR3 sequence: CASSQEKVSGETQYF. The DNA sequence is given as TGTGCCAGCAGCCAAGAAAAGGTCTCCGGGGAGACCCAGTACTTC.